The 10 T cell receptor beta chains reported below all come from one sample, sequenced in a study of beta chain bispecific antibodies for T cell cancers. What these receptors recognize is not known. Findings of the study overall: In these mixed samples, most targeted TRBV reads derived from the leukemia cell line.

Blood mononuclear cells were expanded for around three days using either OKT3 anti-CD3 antibody or CD3/CD28 beads. One entry per CDR3 protein, called by TCRdb with MiXCR from the 5' RACE reads. The table has some 21,000 distinct CDR3 sequences, 2.6% seen once. Material for sequencing was healthy donor T cells cultured with leukemia cells. Receptors originate from a human donor in good health. Some clones in this sample may be carry-over from other donors' samples.

In its sample, this clonotype was seen many times. The rearrangement links TRBV7-9 to TRBJ2-3, with 8 bases matching TRBD1. From germline, CDR1 is SEHNR and CDR2 FQNEAQ (reference sequence). J gave up 6 bases and V 5 bases, and 13 bases lay outside the gene matches. The CDR3 has 16 residues. This chain's CDR3 is CASSTSDRGIMDTQYF. CDR3 coding DNA: TGTGCCAGCAGCACCTCCGACAGGGGAATAATGGATACGCAGTATTTT.

At least ten counts were recorded for this clonotype. The J gene is TRBJ1-5, the V gene TRBV5-1; D is uncertain. The V gene lost 8 bases and the J gene lost 4 bases, with 10 bases spanning the gap. The CDR3 loop spans 12 amino acids. Germline CDR1 reads SGHRS; CDR2 reads YFSETQ. As DNA, the CDR3 is TGCGCCAGAACTCAGGAGAATCAGCCCCAGCATTTT. Protein sequence: CARTQENQPQHF.

Many counts were recorded for this clonotype. V is TRBV19 and J is TRBJ2-3; D gene ambiguous. CDR3 length: 13 residues. The germline V gene encodes CDR1 LNHDA and CDR2 SQIVND (reference sequence). V gave up 3 bases and J gave up 0 bases, with 4 bases separating them. The chain's CDR3 is CASSIASTDTQYF. The CDR3 region has the DNA TGTGCCAGTAGTATCGCTAGCACAGATACGCAGTATTTT.

This clonotype was seen at least ten times. The chain has TRBV27 and TRBJ1-1; no clear D gene. Trimming stripped 3 bases from V and 0 bases from J, with 17 bases between. The germline gives CDR1 MNHEY, CDR2 SMNVEV (reference sequence). The CDR3 length is 17 residues. The CDR3 region has the DNA TGTGCCAGCAGTTTTTCCCAGCAGCCAAGCATGAACACTGAAGCTTTCTTT. Amino acids: CASSFSQQPSMNTEAFF.

The table lists this clonotype with many counts. The CDR3 coding sequence is TGTGCCAGCAGCCCAGCGGGGACTAATGAAAAACTGTTTTTT. Translation: CASSPAGTNEKLFF. This chain joins TRBV5-6 and TRBJ1-4; no reliable D call. The CDR3 runs to 14 residues. V was cut by 4 bases and J by 2 bases, with 9 bases left in between. Germline V gene lookup returns CDR1 SGHDT and CDR2 YYEEEE.

This clonotype was recorded at least ten times. The chain employs TRBV9 and TRBJ1-2; weak D call: TRBD1 (5 bases). Germline values: CDR1 SGDLS, CDR2 YYNGEE. This CDR3 contains 14 residues. Trimming removed 3 bases at V and 4 bases at J, with 13 bases between. The CDR3 protein is CASSGDGSGYGYTF. CDR3 bases: TGTGCCAGCAGCGGGGACGGGTCGGGCTATGGCTACACCTTC. The full variable domain, its missing parts supplied by reference TRBV9 and TRBJ1-2, is DSGVTQTPKHLITATGQRVTLRCSPRSGDLSVYWYQQSLDQGLQFLIQYYNGEERAKGNILERFSAQQFPDLHSELNLSSLELGDSALYFCASSGDGSGYGYTFGSGTRLTVV.

This clonotype showed up just a few times. The chain joins TRBV29-1 to TRBJ1-4, with 8 bases lining up with TRBD1. V shed 8 bases, J shed 7 bases, and the junction held 6 bases outside the gene matches. This CDR3 is built from 12 residues. Germline assignment: CDR1 SQVTM and CDR2 ANQGSEA. The CDR3 DNA is TGCAGCAGCAGGGGGCTGGGTGAAAAACTGTTTTTT. Translating it yields CSSRGLGEKLFF.

The gene calls are TRBV30 and TRBJ1-5, with 8 bases fitting TRBD1. Per germline, CDR1 GTSNPN and CDR2 SVGIG (reference sequence). CDR3 length equals 13 residues. Trimming at V came to 7 bases and at J to 6 bases, leaving 8 bases not matched to a gene. The CDR3, as DNA: TGTGCCTCCGGGACAGGAGACGGTCAGCCCCAGCATTTT. Residues: CASGTGDGQPQHF.

V gene TRBV5-5 combines with J gene TRBJ2-1; D gene ambiguous. V lost 0 bases and J lost 13, with 8 bases in between. Germline V gene data show CDR1 as SGHKS and CDR2 as YYEKEE (reference sequence). The CDR3 has 11 amino acids. Here the CDR3 reads CASSLVAAQFF. CDR3 sequence (DNA): TGTGCCAGCAGCTTGGTAGCAGCCCAGTTCTTC.

This clonotype was found a few times. Since a much larger clone is just one base distant, this may be a read error. This chain joins TRBV13 and TRBJ2-5; no clear D. V was pared by 5 bases and J by 5 bases, with 24 bases between. CDR3 length: 17 amino acids. The germline V gene encodes CDR1 PRHDT and CDR2 FYEKMQ (reference sequence). The CDR3 here is CASSENARSVGRETQYF. CDR3 DNA: TGTGCCAGCAGCGAAAACGCAAGATCGGTCGGTAGGGAGACCCAGTACTTC. The entire variable domain, with the rest obtained from reference TRBV13 and TRBJ2-5, is as follows: AAGVIQSPRHLIKEKRETATLKCYPIPRHDTVYWYQQGPGQDPQFLISFYEKMQSDKGSIPDRFSAQQFSDYHSELNMSSLELGDSALYFCASSENARSVGRETQYFGPGTRLLVL.